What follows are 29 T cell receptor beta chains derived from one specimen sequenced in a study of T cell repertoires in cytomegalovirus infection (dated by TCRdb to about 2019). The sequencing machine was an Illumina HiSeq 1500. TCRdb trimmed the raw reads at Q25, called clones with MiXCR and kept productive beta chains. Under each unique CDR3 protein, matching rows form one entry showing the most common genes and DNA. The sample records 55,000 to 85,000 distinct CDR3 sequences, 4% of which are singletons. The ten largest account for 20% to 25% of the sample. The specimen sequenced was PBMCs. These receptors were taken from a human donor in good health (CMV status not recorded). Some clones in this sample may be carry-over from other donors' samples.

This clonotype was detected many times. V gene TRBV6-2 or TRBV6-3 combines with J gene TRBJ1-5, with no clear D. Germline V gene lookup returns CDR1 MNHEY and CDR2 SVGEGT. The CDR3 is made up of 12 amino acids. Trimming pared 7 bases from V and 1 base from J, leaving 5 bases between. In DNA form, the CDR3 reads TGTGCCAGCAAGGTGAGCAATCAGCCCCAGCATTTT. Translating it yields CASKVSNQPQHF.

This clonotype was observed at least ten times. The CDR3 bases are TGTGCCAGCAGTTTAGGTTGGACAGCTAGGGCTTTCTTT. It encodes CASSLGWTARAFF. The V and J genes are TRBV27 and TRBJ1-1; a possible D gene is TRBD1 (6 bases). Deletions cut 2 bases from V and 11 bases from J, with 15 bases between. The CDR3 runs to 13 residues. The germline gives CDR1 MNHEY, CDR2 SMNVEV (reference sequence).

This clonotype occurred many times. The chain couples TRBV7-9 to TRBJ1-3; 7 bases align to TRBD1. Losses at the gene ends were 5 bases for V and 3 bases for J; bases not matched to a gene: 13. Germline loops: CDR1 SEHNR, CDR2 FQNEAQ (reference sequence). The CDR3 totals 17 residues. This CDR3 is CASSLPPDRPHGNTIYF. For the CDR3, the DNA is TGTGCCAGCAGCCTACCGCCGGACAGGCCCCATGGAAACACCATATATTTT.

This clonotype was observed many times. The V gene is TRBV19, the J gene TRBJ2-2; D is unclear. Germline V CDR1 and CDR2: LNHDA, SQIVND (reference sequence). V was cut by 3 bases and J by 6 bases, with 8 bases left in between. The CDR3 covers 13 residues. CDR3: CASSILVAGELFF. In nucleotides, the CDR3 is TGTGCCAGTAGTATCTTAGTTGCCGGGGAGCTGTTTTTT.

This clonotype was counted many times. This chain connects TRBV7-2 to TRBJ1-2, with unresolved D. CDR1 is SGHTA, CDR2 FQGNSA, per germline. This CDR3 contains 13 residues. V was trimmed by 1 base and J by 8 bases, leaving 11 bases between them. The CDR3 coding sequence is TGTGCCAGCAGCTTAGTCCGGGGTGGGGGCTACACCTTC. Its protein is CASSLVRGGGYTF.

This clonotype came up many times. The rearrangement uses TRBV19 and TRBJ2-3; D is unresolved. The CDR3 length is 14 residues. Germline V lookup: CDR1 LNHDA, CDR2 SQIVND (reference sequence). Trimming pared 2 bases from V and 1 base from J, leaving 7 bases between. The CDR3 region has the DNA TGTGCCAGTAGTATATGGTCCCGCACAGATACGCAGTATTTT. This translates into CASSIWSRTDTQYF. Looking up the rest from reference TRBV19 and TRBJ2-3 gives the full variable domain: DGGITQSPKYLFRKEGQNVTLSCEQNLNHDAMYWYRQDPGQGLRLIYYSQIVNDFQKGDIAEGYSVSREKKESFPLTVTSAQKNPTAFYLCASSIWSRTDTQYFGPGTRLTVL.

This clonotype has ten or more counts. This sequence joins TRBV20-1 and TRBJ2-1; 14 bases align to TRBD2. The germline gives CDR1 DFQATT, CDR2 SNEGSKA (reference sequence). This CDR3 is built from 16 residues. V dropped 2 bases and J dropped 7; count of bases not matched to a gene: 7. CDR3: CSARSGTSGSYNEQFF. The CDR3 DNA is TGCAGTGCTAGATCCGGGACTAGCGGGAGTTATAATGAGCAGTTCTTC.

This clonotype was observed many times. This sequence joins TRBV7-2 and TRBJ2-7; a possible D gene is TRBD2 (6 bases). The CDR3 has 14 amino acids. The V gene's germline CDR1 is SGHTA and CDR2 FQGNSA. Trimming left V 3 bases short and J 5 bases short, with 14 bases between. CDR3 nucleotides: TGTGCCAGCAGCTTTAGCGGCAGGCCCCACGAGCAGTACTTC. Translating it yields CASSFSGRPHEQYF.

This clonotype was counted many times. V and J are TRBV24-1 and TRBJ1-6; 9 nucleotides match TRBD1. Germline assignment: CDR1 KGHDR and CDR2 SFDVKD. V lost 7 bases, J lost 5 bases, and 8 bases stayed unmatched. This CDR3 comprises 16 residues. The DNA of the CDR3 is TGTGCCACCAGCGCTCGGACAGGGGAAAATAATTCACCCCTCCACTTT. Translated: CATSARTGENNSPLHF.

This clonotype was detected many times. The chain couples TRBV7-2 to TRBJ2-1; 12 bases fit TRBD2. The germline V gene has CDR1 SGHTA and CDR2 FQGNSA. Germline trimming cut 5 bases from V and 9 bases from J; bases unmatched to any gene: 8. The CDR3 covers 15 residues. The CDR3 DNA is TGTGCCAGCAGCCGTGGGACTAGCGGGTGGAGTGAGCAGTTCTTC. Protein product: CASSRGTSGWSEQFF. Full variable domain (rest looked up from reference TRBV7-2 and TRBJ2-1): GAGVSQSPSNKVTEKGKDVELRCDPISGHTALYWYRQSLGQGLEFLIYFQGNSAPDKSGLPSDRFSAERTGGSVSTLTIQRTQQEDSAVYLCASSRGTSGWSEQFFGPGTRLTVL.

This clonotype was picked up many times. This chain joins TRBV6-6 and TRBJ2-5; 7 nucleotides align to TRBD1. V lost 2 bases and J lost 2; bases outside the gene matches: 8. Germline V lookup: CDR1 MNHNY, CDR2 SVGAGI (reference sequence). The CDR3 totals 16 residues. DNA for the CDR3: TGTGCCAGCAGTTACCGAGCACAGGGGTGGCAAGAGACCCAGTACTTC. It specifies CASSYRAQGWQETQYF.

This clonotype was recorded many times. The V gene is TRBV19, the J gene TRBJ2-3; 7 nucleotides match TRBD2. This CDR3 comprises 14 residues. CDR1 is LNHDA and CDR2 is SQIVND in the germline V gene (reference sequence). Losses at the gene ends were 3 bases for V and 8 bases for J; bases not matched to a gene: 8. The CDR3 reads CASSIPGRRGTQYF. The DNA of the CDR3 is TGTGCCAGTAGTATTCCCGGGAGGCGGGGTACGCAGTATTTT.

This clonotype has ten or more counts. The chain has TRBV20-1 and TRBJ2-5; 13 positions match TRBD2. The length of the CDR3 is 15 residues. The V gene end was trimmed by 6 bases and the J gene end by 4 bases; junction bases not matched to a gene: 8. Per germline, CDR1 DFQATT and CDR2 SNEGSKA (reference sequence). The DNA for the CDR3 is TGCAGTGCAGACGGACTAGCGGGAGTTCGAGAGACCCAGTACTTC. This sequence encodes CSADGLAGVRETQYF.

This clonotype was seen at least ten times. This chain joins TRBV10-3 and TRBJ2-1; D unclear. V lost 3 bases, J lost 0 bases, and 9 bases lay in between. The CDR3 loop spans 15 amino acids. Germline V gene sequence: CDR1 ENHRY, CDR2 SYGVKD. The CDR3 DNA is TGTGCCATCAGTGAAGGGATAGCCTCCTACAATGAGCAGTTCTTC. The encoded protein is CAISEGIASYNEQFF.

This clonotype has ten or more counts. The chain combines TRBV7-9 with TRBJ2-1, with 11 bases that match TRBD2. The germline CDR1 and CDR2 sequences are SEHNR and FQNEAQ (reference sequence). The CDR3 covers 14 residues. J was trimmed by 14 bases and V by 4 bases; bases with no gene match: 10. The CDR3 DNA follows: TGTGCCAGCAGCTCCACTAGCGGGGGCGCCCAAAAGTTCTTC. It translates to CASSSTSGGAQKFF.

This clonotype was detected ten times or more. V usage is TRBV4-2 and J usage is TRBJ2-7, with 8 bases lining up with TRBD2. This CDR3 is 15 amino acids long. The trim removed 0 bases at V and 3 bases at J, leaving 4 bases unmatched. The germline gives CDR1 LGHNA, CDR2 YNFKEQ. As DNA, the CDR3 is TGTGCCAGCAGCCAAGATCGGCGGGGGGTCTACGAGCAGTACTTC. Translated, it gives CASSQDRRGVYEQYF.

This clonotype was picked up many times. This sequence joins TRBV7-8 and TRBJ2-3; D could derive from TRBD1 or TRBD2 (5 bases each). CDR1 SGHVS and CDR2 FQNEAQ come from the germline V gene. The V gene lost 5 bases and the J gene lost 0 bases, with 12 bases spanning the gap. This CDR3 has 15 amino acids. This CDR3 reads CASSPWDDSTDTQYF. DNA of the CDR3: TGTGCCAGCAGCCCCTGGGACGACAGCACAGATACGCAGTATTTT.

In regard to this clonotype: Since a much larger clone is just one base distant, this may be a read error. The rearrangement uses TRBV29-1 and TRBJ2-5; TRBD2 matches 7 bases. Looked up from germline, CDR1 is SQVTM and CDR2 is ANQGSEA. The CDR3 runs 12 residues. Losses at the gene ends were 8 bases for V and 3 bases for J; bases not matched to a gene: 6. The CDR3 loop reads CSFRTREETQYF. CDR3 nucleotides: TGCAGCTTCCGGACTAGAGAAGAGACCCAGTACTTC.

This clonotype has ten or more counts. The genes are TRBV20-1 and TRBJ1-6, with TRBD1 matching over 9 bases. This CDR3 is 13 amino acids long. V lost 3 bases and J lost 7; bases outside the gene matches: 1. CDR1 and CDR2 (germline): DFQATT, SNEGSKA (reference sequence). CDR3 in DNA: TGCAGTGCTAGGGGGACAGGGAATTCACCCCTCCACTTT. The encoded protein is CSARGTGNSPLHF.

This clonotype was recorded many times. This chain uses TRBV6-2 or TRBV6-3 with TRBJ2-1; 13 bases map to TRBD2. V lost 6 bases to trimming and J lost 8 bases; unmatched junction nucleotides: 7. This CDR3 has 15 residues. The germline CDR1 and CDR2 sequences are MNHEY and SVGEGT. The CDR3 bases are TGTGCCAGCAGATCCGGGACTAGCGGGAAGTATGAGCAGTTCTTC. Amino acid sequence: CASRSGTSGKYEQFF.

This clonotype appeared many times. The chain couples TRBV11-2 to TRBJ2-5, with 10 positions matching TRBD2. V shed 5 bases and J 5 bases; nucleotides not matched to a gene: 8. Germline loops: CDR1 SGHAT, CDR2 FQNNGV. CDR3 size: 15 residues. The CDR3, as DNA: TGTGCCAGCAGCACAGCGGGAGGGTTCGGGGAGACCCAGTACTTC. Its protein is CASSTAGGFGETQYF.

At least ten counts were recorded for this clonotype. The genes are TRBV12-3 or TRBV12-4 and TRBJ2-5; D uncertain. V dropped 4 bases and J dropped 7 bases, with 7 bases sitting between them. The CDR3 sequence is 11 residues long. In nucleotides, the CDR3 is TGTGCCAGCAGTTCGATAGGGACCCAGTACTTC. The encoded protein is CASSSIGTQYF.

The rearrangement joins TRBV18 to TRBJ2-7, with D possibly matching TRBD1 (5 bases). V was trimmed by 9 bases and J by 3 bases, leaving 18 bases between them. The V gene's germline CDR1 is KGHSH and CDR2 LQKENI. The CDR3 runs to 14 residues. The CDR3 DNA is TGTGCCAGTGCCTTGGGGCGGAGTGTCTACGAGCAGTACTTC. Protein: CASALGRSVYEQYF.

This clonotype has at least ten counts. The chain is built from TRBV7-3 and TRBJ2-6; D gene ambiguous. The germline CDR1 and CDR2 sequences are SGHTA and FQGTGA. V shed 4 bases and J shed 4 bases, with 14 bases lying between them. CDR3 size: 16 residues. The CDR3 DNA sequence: TGTGCCAGCAGCTACCCCAGTCCTTCGGGGGCCAACGTCCTGACTTTC. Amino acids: CASSYPSPSGANVLTF.

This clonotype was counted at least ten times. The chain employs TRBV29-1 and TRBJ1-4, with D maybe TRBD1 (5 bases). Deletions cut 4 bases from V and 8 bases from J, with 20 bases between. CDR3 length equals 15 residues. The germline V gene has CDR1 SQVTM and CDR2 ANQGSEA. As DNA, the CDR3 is TGCAGCGTTGCGGGGCTCGGAGGCTTCGGGGAAAAACTGTTTTTT. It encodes CSVAGLGGFGEKLFF.

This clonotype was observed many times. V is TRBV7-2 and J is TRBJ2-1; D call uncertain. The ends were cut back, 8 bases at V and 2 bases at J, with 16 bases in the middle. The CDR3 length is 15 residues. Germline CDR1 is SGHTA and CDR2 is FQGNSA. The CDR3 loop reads CASAPVWSPYNEQFF. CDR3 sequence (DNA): TGTGCCAGCGCCCCGGTTTGGAGCCCCTACAATGAGCAGTTCTTC.

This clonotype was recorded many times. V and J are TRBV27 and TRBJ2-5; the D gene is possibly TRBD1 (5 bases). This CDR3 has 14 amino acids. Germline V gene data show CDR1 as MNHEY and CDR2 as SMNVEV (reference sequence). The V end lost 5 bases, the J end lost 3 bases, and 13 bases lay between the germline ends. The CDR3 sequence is CASSLDSRKETQYF. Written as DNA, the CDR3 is TGTGCCAGCAGTCTAGACAGCAGGAAAGAGACCCAGTACTTC.

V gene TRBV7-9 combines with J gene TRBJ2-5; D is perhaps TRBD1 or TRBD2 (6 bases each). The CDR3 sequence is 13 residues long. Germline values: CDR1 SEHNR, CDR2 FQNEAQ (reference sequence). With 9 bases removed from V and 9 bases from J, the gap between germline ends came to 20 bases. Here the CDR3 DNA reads TGTGCCAGTCGTACCGGGACCCGGGGGCCCCAGTACTTC. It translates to CASRTGTRGPQYF.

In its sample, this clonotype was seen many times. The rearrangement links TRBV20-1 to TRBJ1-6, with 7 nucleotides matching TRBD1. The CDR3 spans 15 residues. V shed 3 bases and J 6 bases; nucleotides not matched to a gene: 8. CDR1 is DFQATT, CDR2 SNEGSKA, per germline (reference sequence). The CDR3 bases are TGCAGTGCTAGTGCAAGACAGGGCCTTAATTCACCCCTCCACTTT. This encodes CSASARQGLNSPLHF.